A single T cell receptor (beta chain) is shown here with its context. Its target is unknown. RNA transcripts were the template, and TCR beta CDR3 regions were amplified from them. HTBI primers were employed in first-round RT-PCR, then a second-round multiplex PCR followed. TCRdb re-called the multiplex PCR reads through MiXCR, storing one row per CDR3 protein. The top ten hold 40% to 55% of the sample, which has approximately 700,000 distinct CDR3 sequences, 35% to 50% seen once. These data originate in a study of Graves' ophthalmopathy and Graves' hyperthyroidism. Across the whole study: Peripheral blood was gathered at the point of initial diagnosis, before any treatment started.

With 6 bases removed from V and 8 bases from J, the gap between germline ends came to 19 bases. This CDR3 has 14 residues. Germline V gene sequence: CDR1 SGHTA, CDR2 FQGNSA. Other autoimmune diseases, uncontrolled infections, pregnancy or lactation led to the exclusion of patients. Each diagnosis was determined on the basis of clinical symptoms, serum thyroxine, TRAb, thyroid ultrasound and orbital computed tomography. Points from the study as a whole: With approximately 88% sensitivity and roughly 80% specificity, a 13-signature model separated ophthalmopathy from stable hyperthyroidism.

The chain couples TRBV7-2 to TRBJ1-2; D uncertain. Sequencing was done on a sample of peripheral blood. The receptor's source is an adult man with Graves' ophthalmopathy. The CDR3 protein is CASSHPYWERGYTF. In DNA, the CDR3 is TGTGCCAGCAGTCACCCTTACTGGGAACGGGGCTACACCTTC.